This T cell receptor beta chain came from a study of T cells after yellow fever vaccination. Study-level points and caveats: Just a small share of clonotypes turned up in the CD4 compartment as well as the CD8 compartment. Researchers report a weaker secondary response that nonetheless peaked faster, day 5 versus 15. The booster response re-showed most primary clones: approximately 95% CD4, approximately 90% CD8.

Researchers made TCR cDNA using 5'RACE template switching, and this step added a universal primer site and UMIs. Using its own MiXCR run on the 5' RACE reads, TCRdb lists one record per CDR3 protein. The sample has roughly 190,000 distinct CDR3 sequences; around 10% are singletons. This clonotype was observed a single time. Its antigen is unidentified. The sequence came from a man between 18 and 35 years old who received the YFV17D yellow fever vaccine. The sample consisted of CD8+ T cells sorted from PBMCs, taken 15 days after the yellow fever booster vaccination.

In DNA, the CDR3 is TGTGCCAGCAGCTTGATGCGCAATGAGCAGTTCTTC. Its protein is CASSLMRNEQFF. This sequence joins TRBV5-6 and TRBJ2-1, with no clear D. There are 12 residues in the CDR3. Trimming cost V 1 base and J 6 bases, with 5 bases left between them. The germline V gene encodes CDR1 SGHDT and CDR2 YYEEEE.